A selection of T cell receptor beta chains follows, all from one sample in a study of T cells in Graves' hyperthyroidism and ophthalmopathy. TCRdb fed the multiplex PCR reads into MiXCR, producing one record per CDR3 protein. The sample consists of some 620,000 distinct CDR3 sequences, 16% of them appearing once. The sequencing sample was made of blood. Source of these receptors: a woman aged 25 to 39 with Graves' hyperthyroidism. The CDR3 runs from the conserved cysteine through the conserved F or W. Fields, in order: V gene, J gene, CDR3 protein.

>TRBV5-1|TRBJ2-3
CASSLARGGTDTQYF
>TRBV14|TRBJ1-1
CASSPHRDTEAFF
>TRBV10-3|TRBJ2-5
CAISDLAAQETQYF
>TRBV7-9|TRBJ2-1
CASMPSTGYNEQFF
>TRBV19|TRBJ2-1
CASSPNSMNEQFF
>TRBV12-3/TRBV12-4|TRBJ1-1
CASTAGLNTEAFF
>TRBV7-9|TRBJ2-7
CASSYGLAGVPYEQYF
>TRBV5-1|TRBJ2-3
CASSPGVSQQDTQYF
>TRBV19|TRBJ1-5
CASSSGTHNQPQHF
>TRBV2|TRBJ1-1
CASSVGQVYTEAFF
>TRBV11-3|TRBJ2-1
CASSLGTLLEQFF
>TRBV28|TRBJ2-1
CASSLLAGILSYNEQFF
>TRBV28|TRBJ2-5
CASSLLRGGETQYF
>TRBV20-1|TRBJ2-2
CSAQRGAGELFF
>TRBV20-1|TRBJ2-7
CSAYPLMEAGYEQYF
>TRBV29-1|TRBJ2-7
CSVHLGQGNSYEQYF
>TRBV10-3|TRBJ1-2
CAISEGFRYGYTF
>TRBV9|TRBJ2-1
CASSVAALGSGEQFF
>TRBV27|TRBJ2-7
CASWAGGYSYEQYF
>TRBV9|TRBJ2-1
CASSQLADRHNEQFF
>TRBV18|TRBJ1-6
CASSPQERNSPLHF
>TRBV5-1|TRBJ1-2
CASSLGAGANYGYTF
>TRBV28|TRBJ2-5
CASSFAGQGGGTQYF
>TRBV24-1|TRBJ1-6
CATSDLLQLNSPLHF
>TRBV28|TRBJ1-5
CASSFQDRLKHF
>TRBV7-9|TRBJ1-6
CASSLVSNSPLHF
>TRBV12-3/TRBV12-4|TRBJ2-1
CASWASGSSYNEQFF
>TRBV2|TRBJ1-2
CASSEGLGFGYTF
>TRBV28|TRBJ2-7
CASQGSSSSYEQYF
>TRBV18|TRBJ2-5
CASSPSRSTQTQYF
>TRBV2|TRBJ2-3
CASRGQAQTDTQYF
>TRBV11-1|TRBJ2-3
CASSLGRDADTQYF
>TRBV10-1|TRBJ2-1
CASSDLYLAGQNNEQFF
>TRBV18|TRBJ1-1
CASSDLGGNTEAFF